This T cell receptor beta chain appears in the sequencing data of a study of radiation and T cells in renal cell carcinoma. Overall study findings and caveats: Without pretreatment biopsies, baseline tumor clonotype presence was undetermined. From baseline, blood top tumor clonotypes peaked at 2 weeks post-radiation.

Sequenced by immunoSEQ multiplex PCR; TCRdb stores in-frame clones only, minus some. Here the sample spans tens of thousands of clones, about 86% being singletons. This clone has only a few counts. What it binds is not known. Time point here: blood 2 weeks post-SBRT. Treatment here: 15 Gy SBRT to primary tumor, nephrectomy 4 weeks later. Radiation-treated patients gave blood at baseline, week 2 and week 4. The tumor was a clear cell renal cell carcinoma. CDR1 is MNHEY, CDR2 SMNVEV, per germline (reference sequence). CDR3 length: 15 residues. Between the trimmed V and J ends, which lost 5 bases and 0 bases, there was a span of 13 bases.

The chain couples TRBV27 to TRBJ1-1; D is unresolved. The sequence was obtained from a woman aged 50 to 60 with renal cell carcinoma. Source: blood, taken from a patient whose treatment included radiotherapy and nephrectomy. The CDR3 DNA is TGTGCCAGCAGTCCTAACCGGGTCCTGAACACTGAAGCTTTCTTT. As protein: CASSPNRVLNTEAFF.